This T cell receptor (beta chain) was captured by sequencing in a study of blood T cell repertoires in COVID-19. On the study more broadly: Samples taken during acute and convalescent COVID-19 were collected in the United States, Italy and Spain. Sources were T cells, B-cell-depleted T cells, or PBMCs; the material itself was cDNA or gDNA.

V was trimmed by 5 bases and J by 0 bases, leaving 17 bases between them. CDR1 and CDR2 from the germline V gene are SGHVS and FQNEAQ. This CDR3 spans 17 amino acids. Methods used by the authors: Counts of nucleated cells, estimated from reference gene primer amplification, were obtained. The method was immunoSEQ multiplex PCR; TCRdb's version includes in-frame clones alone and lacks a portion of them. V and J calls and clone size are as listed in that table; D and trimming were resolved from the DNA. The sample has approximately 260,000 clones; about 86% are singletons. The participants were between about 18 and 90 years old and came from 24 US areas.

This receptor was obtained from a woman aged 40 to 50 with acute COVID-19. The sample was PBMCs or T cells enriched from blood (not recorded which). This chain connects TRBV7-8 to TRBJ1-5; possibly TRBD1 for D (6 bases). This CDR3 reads CASSLRADSNSNQPQHF. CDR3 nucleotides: TGTGCCAGCAGCCTTAGGGCGGACAGTAATAGCAATCAGCCCCAGCATTTT.